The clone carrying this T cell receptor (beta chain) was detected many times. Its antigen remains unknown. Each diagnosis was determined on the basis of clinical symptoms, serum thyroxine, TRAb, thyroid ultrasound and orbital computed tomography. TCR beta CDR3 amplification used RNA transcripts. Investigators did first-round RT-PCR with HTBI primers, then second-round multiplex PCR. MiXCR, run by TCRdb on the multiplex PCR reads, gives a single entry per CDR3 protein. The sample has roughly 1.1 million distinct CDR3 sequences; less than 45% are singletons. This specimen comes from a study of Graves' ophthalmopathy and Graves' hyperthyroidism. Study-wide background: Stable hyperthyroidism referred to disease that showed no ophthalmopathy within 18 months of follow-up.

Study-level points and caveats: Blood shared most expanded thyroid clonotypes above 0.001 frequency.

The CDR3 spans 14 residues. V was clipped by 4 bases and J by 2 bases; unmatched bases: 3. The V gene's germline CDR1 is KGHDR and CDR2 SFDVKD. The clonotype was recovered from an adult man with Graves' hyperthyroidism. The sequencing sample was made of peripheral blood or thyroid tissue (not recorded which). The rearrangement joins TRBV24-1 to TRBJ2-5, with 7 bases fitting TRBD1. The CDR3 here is CATSDLGQQETQYF. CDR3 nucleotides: TGTGCCACCAGTGACTTGGGACAGCAAGAGACCCAGTACTTC.